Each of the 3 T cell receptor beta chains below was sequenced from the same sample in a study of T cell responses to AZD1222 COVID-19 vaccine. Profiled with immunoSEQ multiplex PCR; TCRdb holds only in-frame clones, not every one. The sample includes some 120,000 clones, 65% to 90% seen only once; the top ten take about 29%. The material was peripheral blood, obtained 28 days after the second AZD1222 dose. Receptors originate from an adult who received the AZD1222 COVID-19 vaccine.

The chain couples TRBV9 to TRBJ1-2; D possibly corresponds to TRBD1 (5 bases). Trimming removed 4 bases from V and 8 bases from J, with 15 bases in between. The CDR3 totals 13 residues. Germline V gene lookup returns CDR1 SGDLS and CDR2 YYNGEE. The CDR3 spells CASSPGGIGGYTF. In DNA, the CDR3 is TGTGCCAGCAGCCCCGGGGGTATTGGCGGCTACACCTTC. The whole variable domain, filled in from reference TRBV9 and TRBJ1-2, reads DSGVTQTPKHLITATGQRVTLRCSPRSGDLSVYWYQQSLDQGLQFLIQYYNGEERAKGNILERFSAQQFPDLHSELNLSSLELGDSALYFCASSPGGIGGYTFGSGTRLTVV.

The CDR3 sequence is CASSFSGTAYEQYF. The CDR3 DNA is TGTGCCAGCAGCTTCTCCGGGACAGCCTACGAGCAGTACTTC. The V call is TRBV11-2, the J call TRBJ2-7; 7 nucleotides align to TRBD1. V shed 3 bases and J 2 bases; nucleotides not matched to a gene: 4. Germline V lookup: CDR1 SGHAT, CDR2 FQNNGV. The length of the CDR3 is 14 residues. Combining the CDR3 with reference TRBV11-2 and TRBJ2-7 gives the whole variable domain EAGVAQSPRYKIIEKRQSVAFWCNPISGHATLYWYQQILGQGPKLLIQFQNNGVVDDSQLPKDRFSAERLKGVDSTLKIQPAKLEDSAVYLCASSFSGTAYEQYFGPGTRLTVT.

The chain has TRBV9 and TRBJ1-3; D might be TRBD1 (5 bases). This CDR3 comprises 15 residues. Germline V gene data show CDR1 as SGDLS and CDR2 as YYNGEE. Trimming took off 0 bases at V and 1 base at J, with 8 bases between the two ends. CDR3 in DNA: TGTGCCAGCAGCGTAGATCCAGGGTCTGGAAACACCATATATTTT. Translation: CASSVDPGSGNTIYF.